The clone carrying this T cell receptor (beta chain) turned up a few times. Its antigen is undetermined. The entry originates in a study of response to subunit inactivated influenza vaccine. General study findings and limits: Each seasonal flu vaccination may recruit only limited new T cells, authors suggested.

The CDR3 covers 16 residues. V dropped 5 bases and J dropped 7 bases, with 23 bases sitting between them. Per the germline V gene, CDR1 is SGHAT and CDR2 is FQNNGV. TCRdb itself ran the RT-PCR reads through MiXCR, one entry per CDR3 protein. The repertoire has roughly 180,000 distinct CDR3 sequences, 9.2% of them found once; the top ten carry approximately 11%. The sequenced sample was non-naive T cells sorted from PBMCs, obtained on the day of vaccination. The chain links TRBV11-2 to TRBJ2-5, with D perhaps matching TRBD1 or TRBD2 (5 bases each). The source is a man aged 45-65 years who received an inactivated influenza vaccine. Here the CDR3 reads CASSPERTGRRGTQYF. CDR3 nucleotide sequence: TGTGCCAGCAGCCCGGAACGAACGGGGCGCCGGGGGACCCAGTACTTC. Full variable domain (outside the CDR3, taken from reference TRBV11-2 and TRBJ2-5): EAGVAQSPRYKIIEKRQSVAFWCNPISGHATLYWYQQILGQGPKLLIQFQNNGVVDDSQLPKDRFSAERLKGVDSTLKIQPAKLEDSAVYLCASSPERTGRRGTQYFGPGTRLLVL.